This TCR beta chain was profiled in a study of control samples from healthy donors and cancer patients. Trimming stripped 1 base from V and 4 bases from J, with 8 bases between. The germline V gene has CDR1 MDHEN and CDR2 SYDVKM. The CDR3 loop spans 14 amino acids. TCRdb keeps only in-frame clones here, not all; method: immunoSEQ multiplex PCR. The sample consists of 150,000 to 200,000 clones, around 90% of them appearing once. Sequences were obtained from blood. The sequence was obtained from a woman aged 50 to 60 in good health. This chain connects TRBV28 to TRBJ2-4; D is undetermined. The CDR3 region has the DNA TGTGCCAGCAGTTTATCTCCTGCTAAAAACATTCAGTACTTC. Translation: CASSLSPAKNIQYF.